This entry lists 30 T cell receptor beta chains sequenced from one sample in a study of T cells in Graves' hyperthyroidism and ophthalmopathy. TCR beta CDR3 regions were amplified from RNA transcripts. HTBI primers drove first-round RT-PCR of the TCR CDR3. From the multiplex PCR reads, TCRdb called clonotypes with MiXCR, one entry per CDR3 protein. The sample consists of about 600,000 distinct CDR3 sequences, about 14% of them appearing once. The sample was blood. The receptors shown here come from a woman aged 18-29 years with Graves' ophthalmopathy.

This clonotype was counted ten times or more. The chain uses TRBV6-1 and TRBJ2-3, with a tentative D call TRBD2 (7 bases). This CDR3 spans 15 amino acids. CDR1 is MNHNS, CDR2 SASEGT, per germline. V lost 6 bases to trimming and J lost 7 bases, with 20 bases between them. The CDR3 protein is CASRPGWGGMYTQYF. The CDR3 DNA sequence: TGTGCCAGCAGGCCCGGGTGGGGGGGCATGTATACGCAGTATTTT.

This clonotype was recorded many times. The gene calls are TRBV27 and TRBJ2-7; 8 bases agree with TRBD2. V shed 3 bases and J 3 bases; nucleotides not matched to a gene: 7. The CDR3 loop spans 15 amino acids. Germline V gene data show CDR1 as MNHEY and CDR2 as SMNVEV (reference sequence). The DNA for the CDR3 is TGTGCCAGCAGTTTCTCACTAGCGGCGTTCTACGAGCAGTACTTC. This encodes CASSFSLAAFYEQYF.

This clonotype was counted between two and nine times. V usage is TRBV5-5 and J usage is TRBJ2-2; D unresolved. V was shortened by 0 bases and J by 2 bases, with 11 bases between the two germline ends. The germline V gene has CDR1 SGHKS and CDR2 YYEKEE (reference sequence). The CDR3 has 16 residues. The CDR3 nucleotides are TGTGCCAGCAGCTTGGGTCCTGCGTCTAACACCGGGGAGCTGTTTTTT. Protein: CASSLGPASNTGELFF.

The V call is TRBV30, the J call TRBJ2-4; D gene unclear. The CDR3 is 13 residues long. Deletions cut 3 bases from V and 0 bases from J, with 6 bases between. Germline loops: CDR1 GTSNPN, CDR2 SVGIG (reference sequence). The CDR3 sequence: CAWRSVAKNIQYF. CDR3 DNA sequence: TGTGCCTGGAGGTCCGTAGCCAAAAACATTCAGTACTTC.

V gene TRBV6-1 combines with J gene TRBJ2-5; 7 nucleotides agree with TRBD1. The CDR3 loop spans 14 amino acids. The germline CDR1 and CDR2 sequences are MNHNS and SASEGT. V was clipped by 7 bases and J by 2 bases; unmatched bases: 7. The CDR3 reads CASKETGAQETQYF. The CDR3 nucleotides are TGTGCCAGCAAGGAAACAGGGGCACAAGAGACCCAGTACTTC.

Many counts were recorded for this clonotype. The rearrangement uses TRBV2 and TRBJ2-7; no definite D call. V lost 2 bases, J lost 1 base, and 9 bases lay in between. CDR1 and CDR2 from the germline V gene are SNHLY and FYNNEI. CDR3 length equals 14 residues. DNA for the CDR3: TGTGCCAGCAGTGAATCGGCAGCTTCCTACGAGCAGTACTTC. It specifies CASSESAASYEQYF.

This clonotype was recorded a few times. J is TRBJ1-6 and V is TRBV20-1; TRBD1 matches 12 bases. The length of the CDR3 is 17 residues. From germline, CDR1 is DFQATT and CDR2 SNEGSKA (reference sequence). Germline trimming cut 2 bases from V and 7 bases from J; bases unmatched to any gene: 9. CDR3 sequence: CSARHPGQGAVNSPLHF. CDR3 sequence (DNA): TGCAGTGCTAGACATCCGGGACAGGGGGCAGTCAATTCACCCCTCCACTTT.

V usage is TRBV24-1 and J usage is TRBJ2-5, with 7 positions matching TRBD1. V trimming: 7 bases; J trimming: 1 base; junction bases outside the gene matches: 2. CDR1 and CDR2 (germline): KGHDR, SFDVKD. The CDR3 runs 13 residues. The CDR3 coding sequence is TGTGCCACCAGGTCAGGGGGCCAAGAGACCCAGTACTTC. Amino acids: CATRSGGQETQYF.

This clonotype appeared many times. The chain links TRBV11-2 to TRBJ1-6; D ambiguous. Trimming stripped 6 bases from V and 10 bases from J, with 10 bases between. Germline V gene lookup returns CDR1 SGHAT and CDR2 FQNNGV. The CDR3 runs to 12 residues. CDR3 bases: TGTGCCAGCAGTAAGGATTACTCACCCCTCCACTTT. Translation gives CASSKDYSPLHF. The full variable domain, in which reference TRBV11-2 and TRBJ1-6 provide the parts outside the CDR3, is EAGVAQSPRYKIIEKRQSVAFWCNPISGHATLYWYQQILGQGPKLLIQFQNNGVVDDSQLPKDRFSAERLKGVDSTLKIQPAKLEDSAVYLCASSKDYSPLHFGNGTRLTVT.

This clonotype has more than one count but fewer than ten. V is TRBV20-1 and J is TRBJ1-3, with D possibly being TRBD1 (6 bases). This CDR3 has 15 residues. Per germline, CDR1 DFQATT and CDR2 SNEGSKA (reference sequence). Trimming removed 6 bases from V and 0 bases from J, with 15 bases in between. CDR3 DNA: TGCAGTGCCTGGGGGCAGTCGAGCTCTGGAAACACCATATATTTT. Its protein product is CSAWGQSSSGNTIYF.

This clonotype was seen repeatedly, ten times or more. The rearrangement uses TRBV7-2 and TRBJ2-7; perhaps TRBD2 as D (6 bases). The CDR3 covers 16 residues. The V end lost 3 bases, the J end lost 4 bases, and 19 bases lay between the germline ends. Germline CDR1 reads SGHTA; CDR2 reads FQGNSA. The CDR3 nucleotides are TGTGCCAGCAGCTTTACACTCAGGAGGCGGGGATACGAGCAGTACTTC. Translated: CASSFTLRRRGYEQYF.

The CDR3 DNA reads TGTGCCAGTAGTCCCGGGACTAGCGGGAGGGCCTCCCACTCTGGGGCCAACGTCCTGACTTTC. Translated, it gives CASSPGTSGRASHSGANVLTF. This chain uses TRBV19 with TRBJ2-6, with 16 bases lining up with TRBD2. The germline CDR1 and CDR2 sequences are LNHDA and SQIVND (reference sequence). J lost 0 bases, V lost 5 bases, and 10 bases had no gene match. The CDR3 length is 21 residues.

At least ten counts were recorded for this clonotype. The chain has TRBV20-1 and TRBJ2-7; 11 bases match TRBD1. CDR1 is DFQATT and CDR2 is SNEGSKA in the germline V gene (reference sequence). The CDR3 runs 14 residues. Trimming cost V 5 bases and J 1 base; bases outside gene matches: 4. The CDR3 sequence: CSAPGTGGSYEQYF. CDR3 sequence (DNA): TGCAGTGCTCCCGGGACAGGGGGTTCCTACGAGCAGTACTTC.

The chain has TRBV12-5 and TRBJ2-1, with D maybe TRBD2 (6 bases). The CDR3 has 15 residues. V was shortened by 0 bases and J by 6 bases, with 12 bases between the two germline ends. CDR1 is LGHNT and CDR2 is FRNRAP in the germline V gene. The CDR3 region is CASGLVPAGINEQFF. The CDR3 region has the DNA TGTGCTAGTGGTTTGGTCCCTGCGGGGATCAATGAGCAGTTCTTC.

This clonotype has a count of ten or more. The rearrangement uses TRBV30 and TRBJ1-4; the D is unclear. V lost 4 bases to trimming and J lost 5 bases, with 11 bases between them. There are 13 residues in the CDR3. Germline V lookup: CDR1 GTSNPN, CDR2 SVGIG (reference sequence). CDR3 coding DNA: TGTGCCTGGACCGACGGACTGAATGAAAAACTGTTTTTT. Its protein product is CAWTDGLNEKLFF.

This clonotype was seen repeatedly, ten times or more. The chain has TRBV28 and TRBJ1-2, with D maybe TRBD1 (6 bases). The CDR3 length is 17 residues. Germline CDR1 is MDHEN and CDR2 is SYDVKM. V lost 5 bases and J lost 4, with 23 bases in between. Here the CDR3 reads CASSERGTALSIYGYTF. CDR3 DNA: TGTGCCAGCAGTGAAAGGGGGACCGCCCTTTCAATCTATGGCTACACCTTC.

This clonotype has ten or more counts. The V and J genes are TRBV27 and TRBJ2-3; possible D gene TRBD2, 6 bases. CDR1 is MNHEY and CDR2 is SMNVEV in the germline V gene (reference sequence). V lost 4 bases and J lost 5, with 10 bases in between. The CDR3 loop spans 13 amino acids. CDR3 residues: CASSSWDLDTQYF. CDR3 coding DNA: TGTGCCAGCAGTTCCTGGGACTTAGATACGCAGTATTTT.

The gene calls are TRBV5-1 and TRBJ2-2, with D perhaps matching TRBD1 or TRBD2 (5 bases each). The CDR3 is made up of 15 amino acids. The germline CDR1 and CDR2 sequences are SGHRS and YFSETQ. V dropped 3 bases and J dropped 3 bases, with 12 bases sitting between them. CDR3 protein: CASSWGIGDTGELFF. CDR3 bases: TGCGCCAGCAGCTGGGGGATAGGAGACACCGGGGAGCTGTTTTTT.

The chain has TRBV4-1 and TRBJ2-1; TRBD1 or TRBD2 may be the D gene (5 bases each). Germline assignment: CDR1 MGHRA and CDR2 YSYEKL. Trimming pared 1 base from V and 13 bases from J, leaving 20 bases between. The CDR3 is 15 amino acids. The CDR3 sequence is CASSQVVTLRDGQFF. The DNA for the CDR3 is TGCGCCAGCAGCCAAGTCGTCACGTTACGGGACGGCCAGTTCTTC.

Details on this clonotype: A much more abundant neighbour one base away suggests this may be a read error. The V and J genes are TRBV7-8 and TRBJ2-7; TRBD1 or TRBD2 may be the D gene (5 bases each). Looked up from germline, CDR1 is SGHVS and CDR2 is FQNEAQ. The CDR3 has 16 residues. This CDR3 reads CVSSLSGDPGNYEQYF. The CDR3 DNA follows: TGTGTCAGCAGCCTAAGTGGGGACCCGGGAAATTACGAGCAGTACTTC.

In its sample, this clonotype was seen many times. The genes are TRBV6-1 and TRBJ2-7; D call uncertain. CDR3 length: 15 amino acids. V gave up 2 bases and J gave up 5 bases, with 16 bases separating them. Germline CDR1 reads MNHNS; CDR2 reads SASEGT. The CDR3 is CASSESFAAVDEQYF. CDR3 nucleotide sequence: TGTGCCAGCAGTGAAAGTTTTGCCGCTGTAGACGAGCAGTACTTC.

A remark on this clonotype: Given a much more abundant clone one base away, this may be a read error. The V and J genes are TRBV7-9 and TRBJ2-4; 9 nucleotides line up with TRBD2. The CDR3 sequence is 16 residues long. Germline V gene lookup returns CDR1 SEHNR and CDR2 FQNEAQ (reference sequence). The chain's CDR3 is CTSSPAGGWGKNIQYF. The DNA for the CDR3 is TGTACCAGCAGCCCAGCGGGGGGCTGGGGCAAAAACATTCAGTACTTC.

The chain couples TRBV5-1 to TRBJ1-4; D gene uncertain. The CDR3 extends over 16 amino acids. Germline-derived CDR1 and CDR2 are SGHRS and YFSETQ. V was trimmed by 4 bases and J by 3 bases, leaving 16 bases between them. The CDR3 region is CASSQSGQRANEKLFF. DNA of the CDR3: TGCGCCAGCAGCCAGTCGGGTCAAAGGGCTAATGAAAAACTGTTTTTT.

This clonotype was observed many times. This rearrangement joins TRBV27 to TRBJ2-1, with D perhaps TRBD2 (7 bases). Trimming shortened V by 4 bases and J by 11 bases, and 15 bases separated the two germline ends. This CDR3 region has 13 residues. CDR1 and CDR2 (germline): MNHEY, SMNVEV (reference sequence). The CDR3 sequence: CASSYWGGAKQFF. The CDR3 DNA follows: TGTGCCAGCAGTTATTGGGGGGGGGCAAAGCAGTTCTTC.

This clonotype was detected many times. V is TRBV27 and J is TRBJ1-3, with a tentative D call TRBD1 (6 bases). This CDR3 region has 13 residues. Germline V CDR1 and CDR2: MNHEY, SMNVEV (reference sequence). V was clipped by 8 bases and J by 2 bases, with 10 bases between them. CDR3 in amino acids: CASWEGAGNTIYF. The DNA of the CDR3 is TGTGCCAGCTGGGAGGGGGCTGGAAACACCATATATTTT.

Only a few counts were recorded for this clonotype. V usage is TRBV4-1 and J usage is TRBJ2-7, with D unclear. Trimming took off 1 base at V and 0 bases at J, with 7 bases between the two ends. The germline CDR1 and CDR2 sequences are MGHRA and YSYEKL. The CDR3 totals 14 residues. CDR3 residues: CASSQVPVSYEQYF. Written as DNA, the CDR3 is TGCGCCAGCAGCCAAGTTCCGGTCTCCTACGAGCAGTACTTC.

The chain links TRBV7-3 to TRBJ1-1; TRBD1 is a possible D gene (5 bases). Germline loops: CDR1 SGHTA, CDR2 FQGTGA. This CDR3 has 15 amino acids. Trimming took off 1 base at V and 3 bases at J, with 12 bases between the two ends. The CDR3 sequence is CASSLRAGMDTEAFF. CDR3 DNA: TGTGCCAGCAGCTTAAGGGCAGGGATGGACACTGAAGCTTTCTTT. The full variable domain, rest sourced from reference TRBV7-3 and TRBJ1-1, is GAGVSQTPSNKVTEKGKYVELRCDPISGHTALYWYRQSLGQGPEFLIYFQGTGAADDSGLPNDRFFAVRPEGSVSTLKIQRTERGDSAVYLCASSLRAGMDTEAFFGQGTRLTVV.

This clonotype was counted ten times or more. J is TRBJ2-1 and V is TRBV29-1; D not certain. The CDR3 is made up of 14 amino acids. V was pared by 6 bases and J by 0 bases, with 12 bases between. Germline lookup yields CDR1 SQVTM and CDR2 ANQGSEA. CDR3 sequence reads: CSVLETYSYNEQFF. The CDR3 region has the DNA TGCAGCGTCTTAGAGACCTACTCCTACAATGAGCAGTTCTTC.

There are many counts of this clonotype. The chain has TRBV12-3 or TRBV12-4 and TRBJ1-5; 8 bases align to TRBD1. CDR3 length equals 14 residues. Trimming cost V 6 bases and J 7 bases; bases outside gene matches: 8. CDR3: CASRRTGNGQPQHF. The CDR3 DNA is TGTGCCAGCAGAAGGACAGGGAACGGCCAGCCCCAGCATTTT.

Remarks on this clonotype: Being one base from a much bigger clone, this may be a read error. The rearrangement joins TRBV3-1 to TRBJ1-4; TRBD1 might be the D (5 bases). CDR3 length equals 14 residues. Germline values: CDR1 LGHDT, CDR2 YNNKEL (reference sequence). The CDR3 DNA follows: TGTGCCAGCAGCCAAGGTGGGACGCTAGAAAAACTGCTTTTT. It is translated as CASSQGGTLEKLLF.